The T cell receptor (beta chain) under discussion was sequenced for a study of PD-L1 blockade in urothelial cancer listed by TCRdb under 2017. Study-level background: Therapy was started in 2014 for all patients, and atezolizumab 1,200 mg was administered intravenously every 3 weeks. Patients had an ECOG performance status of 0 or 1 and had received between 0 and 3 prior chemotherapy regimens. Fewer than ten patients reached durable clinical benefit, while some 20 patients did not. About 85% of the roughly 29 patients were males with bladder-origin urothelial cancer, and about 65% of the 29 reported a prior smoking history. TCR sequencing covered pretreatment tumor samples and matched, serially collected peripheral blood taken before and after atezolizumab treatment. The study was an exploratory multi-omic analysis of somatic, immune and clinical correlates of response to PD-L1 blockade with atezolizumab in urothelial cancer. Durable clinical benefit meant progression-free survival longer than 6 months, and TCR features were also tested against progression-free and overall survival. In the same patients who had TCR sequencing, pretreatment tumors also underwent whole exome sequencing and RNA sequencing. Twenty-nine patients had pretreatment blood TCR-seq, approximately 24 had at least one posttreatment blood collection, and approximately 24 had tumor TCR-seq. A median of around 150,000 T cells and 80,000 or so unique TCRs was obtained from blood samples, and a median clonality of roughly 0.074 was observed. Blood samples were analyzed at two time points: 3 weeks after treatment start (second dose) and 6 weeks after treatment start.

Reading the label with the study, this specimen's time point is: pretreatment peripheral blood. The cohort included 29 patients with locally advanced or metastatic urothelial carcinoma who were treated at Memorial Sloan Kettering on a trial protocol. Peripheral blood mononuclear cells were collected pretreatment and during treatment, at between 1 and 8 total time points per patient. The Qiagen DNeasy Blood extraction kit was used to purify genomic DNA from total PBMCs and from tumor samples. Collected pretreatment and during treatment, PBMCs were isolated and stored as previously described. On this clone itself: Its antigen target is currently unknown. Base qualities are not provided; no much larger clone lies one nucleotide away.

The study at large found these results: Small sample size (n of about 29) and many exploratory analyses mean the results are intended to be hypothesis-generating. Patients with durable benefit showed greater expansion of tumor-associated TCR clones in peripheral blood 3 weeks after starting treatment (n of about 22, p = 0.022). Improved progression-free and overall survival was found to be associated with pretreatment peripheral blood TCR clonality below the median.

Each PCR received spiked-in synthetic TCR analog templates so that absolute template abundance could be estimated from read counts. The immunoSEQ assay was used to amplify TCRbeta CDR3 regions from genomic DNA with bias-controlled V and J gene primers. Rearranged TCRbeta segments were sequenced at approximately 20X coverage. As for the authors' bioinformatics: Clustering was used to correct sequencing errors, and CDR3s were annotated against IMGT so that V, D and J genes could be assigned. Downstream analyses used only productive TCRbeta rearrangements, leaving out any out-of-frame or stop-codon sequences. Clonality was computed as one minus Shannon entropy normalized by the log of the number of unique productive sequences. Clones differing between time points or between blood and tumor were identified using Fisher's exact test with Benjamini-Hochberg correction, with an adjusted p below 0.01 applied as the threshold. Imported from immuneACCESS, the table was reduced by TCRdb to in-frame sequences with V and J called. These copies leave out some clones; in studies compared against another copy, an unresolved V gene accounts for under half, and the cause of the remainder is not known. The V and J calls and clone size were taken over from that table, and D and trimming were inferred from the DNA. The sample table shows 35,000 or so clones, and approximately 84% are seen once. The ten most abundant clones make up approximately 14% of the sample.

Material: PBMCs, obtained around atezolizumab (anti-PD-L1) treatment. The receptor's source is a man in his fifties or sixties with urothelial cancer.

The sequenced DNA is TGTGCCAGCAGTACCCGCCTAAAGGGGAACTACGAGCAGTACTTC. Its amino acids are CASSTRLKGNYEQYF. The chain employs TRBV27 and TRBJ2-7; TRBD1 might be the D gene, on 5 matching bases. Trimming costs V 5 bases and J 3 bases, and their ends lie 17 bases apart. Based on the germline V gene (reference sequence), the CDR1 and CDR2 sequences are MNHEY and SMNVEV. Inclusive of the bounding cysteine and phenylalanine, the CDR3 is 15 residues long. The retained sequence is limited to the CDR3, 45 bases, with the frame set at the first base.